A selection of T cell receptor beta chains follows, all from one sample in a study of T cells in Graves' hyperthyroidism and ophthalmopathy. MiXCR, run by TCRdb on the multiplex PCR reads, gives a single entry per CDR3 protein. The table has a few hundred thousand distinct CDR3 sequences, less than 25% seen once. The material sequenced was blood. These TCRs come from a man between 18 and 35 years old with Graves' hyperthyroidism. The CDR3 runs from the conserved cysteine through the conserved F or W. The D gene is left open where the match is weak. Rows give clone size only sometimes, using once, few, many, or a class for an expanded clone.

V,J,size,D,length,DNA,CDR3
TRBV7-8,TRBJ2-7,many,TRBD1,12,TGTGCCAGTCTCGGACAGGGGGACGAGCAGTACTTC,CASLGQGDEQYF
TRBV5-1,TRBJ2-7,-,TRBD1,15,TGCGCCAGCAGCCTCCCGGGACAGCCTATCTACGAGCAGTACTTC,CASSLPGQPIYEQYF
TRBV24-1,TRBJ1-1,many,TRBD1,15,TGTGCCACCAGTGTAACAGGGGGCGAAAAGACTGAAGCTTTCTTT,CATSVTGGEKTEAFF
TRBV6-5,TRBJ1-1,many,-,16,TGTGCCAGCAGTTACGAAACAGGCCGGAGGTACACTGAAGCTTTCTTT,CASSYETGRRYTEAFF
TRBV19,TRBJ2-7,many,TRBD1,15,TGTGCCAGTAGTATTACCGGGACAGGGGTAAACGAGCAGTACTTC,CASSITGTGVNEQYF
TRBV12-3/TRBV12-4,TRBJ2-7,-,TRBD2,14,TGTGCCAGCAACGTAGCGGGAGGCGGCTACGAGCAGTACTTC,CASNVAGGGYEQYF
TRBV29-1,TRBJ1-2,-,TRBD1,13,TGCAGCGTTGGGGACAGGGGGAACTATGGCTACACCTTC,CSVGDRGNYGYTF
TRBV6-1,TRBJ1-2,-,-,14,TGTGCCAGCAGTGAGACCGGGCGGTCGAATGGCTACACCTTC,CASSETGRSNGYTF
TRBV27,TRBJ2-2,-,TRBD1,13,TGTGCCAGCAGTTCGACAGGGTACAGGGAGCTGTTTTTT,CASSSTGYRELFF
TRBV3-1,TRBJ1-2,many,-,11,TGTGCCAGCAGCCAAAGCTATGGCTACACCTTC,CASSQSYGYTF
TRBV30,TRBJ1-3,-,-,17,TGTGCCTGGAGTGGTCGTGGGTGGGTGATCTCTGGAAACACCATATATTTT,CAWSGRGWVISGNTIYF
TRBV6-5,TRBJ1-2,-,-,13,TGTGCCAGCAGGCCTTCGGGTAACTATGGCTACACCTTC,CASRPSGNYGYTF
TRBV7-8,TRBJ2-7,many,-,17,TGTGCCAGCACCTGGAGGGGTCGAGGTCCCTTATCCTACGAGCAGTACTTC,CASTWRGRGPLSYEQYF
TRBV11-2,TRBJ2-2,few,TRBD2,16,TGTGCCAGCAGCCTTGGACTAGCGGGGGGCACCGGGGAGCTGTTTTTT,CASSLGLAGGTGELFF
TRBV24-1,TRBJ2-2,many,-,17,TGTGCCACCAGTGATTTGCTTTACGAAGCATATGCCGGGGAGCTGTTTTTT,CATSDLLYEAYAGELFF
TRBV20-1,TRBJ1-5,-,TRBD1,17,TGCAGTGCTACAGTTCCGGGACAGATTAATAGCAATCAGCCCCAGCATTTT,CSATVPGQINSNQPQHF
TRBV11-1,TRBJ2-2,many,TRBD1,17,TGTGCCAGCAGCCTATTAAGTGGGACAGGGTACACCGGGGAGCTGTTTTTT,CASSLLSGTGYTGELFF
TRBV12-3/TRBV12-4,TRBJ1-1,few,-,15,TGTGCCAGCACCACCACTGGGAGGAAGAACACTGAAGCTTTCTTT,CASTTTGRKNTEAFF
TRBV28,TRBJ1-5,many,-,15,TGTGCCAGCAGTTTATCGGGGGCCAGAGGACAGCCCCAGCATTTT,CASSLSGARGQPQHF
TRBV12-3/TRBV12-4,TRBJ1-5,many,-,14,TGTGCCAGCAGGGGGGAATCGAGCAATCAGCCCCAGCATTTT,CASRGESSNQPQHF
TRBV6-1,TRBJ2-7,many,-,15,TGTGCCAGCAGTGAGACAGTAATTAGCTCCTACGAGCAGTACTTC,CASSETVISSYEQYF
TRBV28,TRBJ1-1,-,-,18,TGTGCCAGCAGTTTCTCGGGATTGGGTGCTCAAAAGAACACTGAAGCTTTCTTT,CASSFSGLGAQKNTEAFF
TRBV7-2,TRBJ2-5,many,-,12,TGTGCCAGCAGCTCGAATGTGGGGGCCCAGTACTTC,CASSSNVGAQYF
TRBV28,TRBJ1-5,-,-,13,TGTGCCAGCAGTTTACCGAATTTTCAGCCCCAGCATTTT,CASSLPNFQPQHF